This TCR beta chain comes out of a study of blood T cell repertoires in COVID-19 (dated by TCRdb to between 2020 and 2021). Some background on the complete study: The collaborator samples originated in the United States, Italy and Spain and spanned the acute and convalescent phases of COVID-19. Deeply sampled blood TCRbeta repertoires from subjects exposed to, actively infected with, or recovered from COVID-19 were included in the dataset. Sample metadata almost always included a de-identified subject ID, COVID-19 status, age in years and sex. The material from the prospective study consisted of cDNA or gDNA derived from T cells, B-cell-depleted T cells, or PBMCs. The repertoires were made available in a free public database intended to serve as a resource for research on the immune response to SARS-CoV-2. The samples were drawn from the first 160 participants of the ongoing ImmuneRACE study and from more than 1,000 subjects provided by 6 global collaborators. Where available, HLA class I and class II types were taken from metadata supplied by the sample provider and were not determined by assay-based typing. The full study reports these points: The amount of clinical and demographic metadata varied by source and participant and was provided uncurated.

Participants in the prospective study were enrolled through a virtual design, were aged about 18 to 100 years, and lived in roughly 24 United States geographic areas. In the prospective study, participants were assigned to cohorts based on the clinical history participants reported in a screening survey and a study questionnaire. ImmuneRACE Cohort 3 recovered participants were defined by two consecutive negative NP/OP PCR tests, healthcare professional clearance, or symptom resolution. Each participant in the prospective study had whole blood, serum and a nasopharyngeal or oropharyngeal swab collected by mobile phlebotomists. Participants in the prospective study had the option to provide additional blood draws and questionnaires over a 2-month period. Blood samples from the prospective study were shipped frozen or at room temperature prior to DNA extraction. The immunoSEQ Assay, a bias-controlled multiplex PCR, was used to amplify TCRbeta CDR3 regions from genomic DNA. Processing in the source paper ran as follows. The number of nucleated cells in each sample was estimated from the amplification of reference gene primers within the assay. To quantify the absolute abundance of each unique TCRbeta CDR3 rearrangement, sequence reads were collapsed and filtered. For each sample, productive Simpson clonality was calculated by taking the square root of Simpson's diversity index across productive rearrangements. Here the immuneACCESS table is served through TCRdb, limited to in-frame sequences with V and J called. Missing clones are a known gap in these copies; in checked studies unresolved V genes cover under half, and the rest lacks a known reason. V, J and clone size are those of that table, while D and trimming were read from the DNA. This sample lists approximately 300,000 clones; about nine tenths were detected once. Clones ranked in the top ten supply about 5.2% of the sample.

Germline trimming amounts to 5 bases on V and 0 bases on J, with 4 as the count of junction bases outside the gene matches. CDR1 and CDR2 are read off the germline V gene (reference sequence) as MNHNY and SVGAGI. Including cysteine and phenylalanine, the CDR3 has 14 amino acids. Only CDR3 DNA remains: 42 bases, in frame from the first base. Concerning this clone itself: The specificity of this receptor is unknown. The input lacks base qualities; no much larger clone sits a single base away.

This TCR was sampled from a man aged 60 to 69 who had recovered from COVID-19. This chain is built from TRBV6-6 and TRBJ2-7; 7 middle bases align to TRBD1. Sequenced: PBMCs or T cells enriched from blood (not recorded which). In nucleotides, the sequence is TGTGCCAGCAGTCCTCGGGACAGCTCCTACGAGCAGTACTTC. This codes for CASSPRDSSYEQYF.